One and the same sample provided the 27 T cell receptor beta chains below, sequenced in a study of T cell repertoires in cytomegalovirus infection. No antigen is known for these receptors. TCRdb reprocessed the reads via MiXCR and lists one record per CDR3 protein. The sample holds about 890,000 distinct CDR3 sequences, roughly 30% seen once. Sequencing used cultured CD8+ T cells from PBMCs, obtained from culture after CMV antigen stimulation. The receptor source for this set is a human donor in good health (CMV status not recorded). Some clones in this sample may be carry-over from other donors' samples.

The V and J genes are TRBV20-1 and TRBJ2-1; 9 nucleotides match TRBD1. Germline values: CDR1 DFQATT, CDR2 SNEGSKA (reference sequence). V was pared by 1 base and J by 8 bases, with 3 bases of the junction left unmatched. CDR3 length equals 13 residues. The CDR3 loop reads CSARATGGHEQFF. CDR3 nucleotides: TGCAGTGCTAGAGCAACAGGGGGCCATGAGCAGTTCTTC.

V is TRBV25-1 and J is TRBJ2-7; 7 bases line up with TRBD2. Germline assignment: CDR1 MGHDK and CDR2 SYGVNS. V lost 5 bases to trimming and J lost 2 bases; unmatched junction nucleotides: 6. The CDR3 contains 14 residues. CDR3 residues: CASSPGGVTYEQYF. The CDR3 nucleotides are TGTGCCAGCAGTCCTGGGGGGGTCACCTACGAGCAGTACTTC.

CDR3 nucleotides: TGTGCCAGCAGTTTTGGGGGCATTAATGGCTACACCTTC. As protein: CASSFGGINGYTF. The chain is built from TRBV12-3 or TRBV12-4 and TRBJ1-2; D perhaps matches TRBD1 (6 bases). The CDR3 loop spans 13 amino acids. V lost 3 bases and J 6 bases, leaving 11 bases between the germline ends.

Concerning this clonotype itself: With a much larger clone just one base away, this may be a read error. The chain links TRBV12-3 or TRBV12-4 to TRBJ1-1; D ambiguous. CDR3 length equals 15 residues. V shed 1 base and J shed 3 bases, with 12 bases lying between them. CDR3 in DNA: TGTGCCAGCAGTTTAGTGCTAACGGCGGACACTGAAGCTTTCTTT. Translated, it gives CASSLVLTADTEAFF.

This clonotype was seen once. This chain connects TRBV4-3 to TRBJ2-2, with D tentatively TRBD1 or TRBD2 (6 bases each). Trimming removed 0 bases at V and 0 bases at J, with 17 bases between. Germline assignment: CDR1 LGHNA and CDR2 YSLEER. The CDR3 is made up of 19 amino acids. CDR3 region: CASSQEAGEVITNTGELFF. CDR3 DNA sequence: TGCGCCAGCAGCCAAGAGGCAGGGGAGGTGATTACGAACACCGGGGAGCTGTTTTTT.

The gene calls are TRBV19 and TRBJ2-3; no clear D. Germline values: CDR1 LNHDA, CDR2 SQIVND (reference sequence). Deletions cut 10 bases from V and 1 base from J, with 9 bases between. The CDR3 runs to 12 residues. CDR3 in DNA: TGTGCCACAGACGGAGGCACAGATACGCAGTATTTT. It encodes CATDGGTDTQYF.

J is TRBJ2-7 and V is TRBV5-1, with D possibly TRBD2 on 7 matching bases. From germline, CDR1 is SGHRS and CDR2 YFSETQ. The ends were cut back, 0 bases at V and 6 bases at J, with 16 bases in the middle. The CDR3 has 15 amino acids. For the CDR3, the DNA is TGCGCCAGCAGCTTGGCCGGGGGGCTCCTCCTCGAGCAGTACTTC. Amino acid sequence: CASSLAGGLLLEQYF.

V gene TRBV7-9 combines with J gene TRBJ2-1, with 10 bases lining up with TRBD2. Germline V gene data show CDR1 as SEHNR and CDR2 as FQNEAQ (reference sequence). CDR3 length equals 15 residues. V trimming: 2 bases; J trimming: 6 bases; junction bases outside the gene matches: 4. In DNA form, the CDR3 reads TGTGCCAGCAGCTTACGTCCTAGCGGGGGCAATGAGCAGTTCTTC. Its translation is CASSLRPSGGNEQFF.

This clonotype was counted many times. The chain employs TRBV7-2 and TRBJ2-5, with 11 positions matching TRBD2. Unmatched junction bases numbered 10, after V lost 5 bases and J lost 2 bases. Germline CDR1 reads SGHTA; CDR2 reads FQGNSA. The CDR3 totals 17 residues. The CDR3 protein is CASSQAASGGLQETQYF. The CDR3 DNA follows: TGTGCCAGCAGCCAAGCTGCTAGCGGGGGGTTACAAGAGACCCAGTACTTC.

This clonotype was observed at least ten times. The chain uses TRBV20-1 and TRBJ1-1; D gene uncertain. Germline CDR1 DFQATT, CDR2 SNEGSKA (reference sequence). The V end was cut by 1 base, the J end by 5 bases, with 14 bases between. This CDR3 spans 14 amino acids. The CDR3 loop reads CSARGVGGWTEAFF. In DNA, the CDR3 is TGCAGTGCTAGAGGGGTAGGAGGATGGACTGAAGCTTTCTTT.

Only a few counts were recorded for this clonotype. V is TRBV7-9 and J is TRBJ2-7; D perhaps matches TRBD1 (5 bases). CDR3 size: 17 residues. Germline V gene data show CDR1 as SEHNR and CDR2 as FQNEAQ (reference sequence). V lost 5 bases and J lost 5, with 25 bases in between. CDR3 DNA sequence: TGTGCCAGCAGCCCCGCCCTTACCCGACAGTCTGGGGACGAGCAGTACTTC. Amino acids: CASSPALTRQSGDEQYF.

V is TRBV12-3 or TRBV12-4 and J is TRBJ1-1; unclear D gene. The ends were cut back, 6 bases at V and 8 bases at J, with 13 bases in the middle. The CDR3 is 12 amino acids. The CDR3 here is CASSRTQEEAFF. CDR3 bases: TGTGCCAGCAGCCGGACGCAGGAAGAAGCTTTCTTT.

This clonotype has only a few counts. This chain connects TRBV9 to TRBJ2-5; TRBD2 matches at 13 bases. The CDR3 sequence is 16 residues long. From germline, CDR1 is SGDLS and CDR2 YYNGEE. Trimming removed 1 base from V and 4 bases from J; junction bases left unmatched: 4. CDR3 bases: TGTGCCAGCAGCGTAACTAGCGGGGGGGCAGGAGAGACCCAGTACTTC. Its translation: CASSVTSGGAGETQYF.

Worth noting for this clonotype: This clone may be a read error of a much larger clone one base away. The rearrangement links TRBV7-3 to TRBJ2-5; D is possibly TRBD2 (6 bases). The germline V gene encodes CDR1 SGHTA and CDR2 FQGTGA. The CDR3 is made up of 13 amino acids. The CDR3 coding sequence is TGTGTCAGCAGCCGGGGGTCCAAGGAGACCCAGTACTTC. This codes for CVSSRGSKETQYF.

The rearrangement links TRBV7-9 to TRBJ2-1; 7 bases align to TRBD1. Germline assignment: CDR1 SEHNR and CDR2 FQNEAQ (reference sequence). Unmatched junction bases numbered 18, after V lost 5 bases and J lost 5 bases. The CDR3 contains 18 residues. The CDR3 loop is CASSPHHYTGATDNEQFF. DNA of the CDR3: TGTGCCAGCAGCCCACACCACTACACAGGGGCCACCGACAATGAGCAGTTCTTC.

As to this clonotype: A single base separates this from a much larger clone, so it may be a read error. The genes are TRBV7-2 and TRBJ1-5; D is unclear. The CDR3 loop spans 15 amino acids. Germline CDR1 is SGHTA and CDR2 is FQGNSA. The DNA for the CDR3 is TGTGTCAGCAACGAAGGGATCAATAGCAATCAGCCCCAGCATTTT. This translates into CVSNEGINSNQPQHF.

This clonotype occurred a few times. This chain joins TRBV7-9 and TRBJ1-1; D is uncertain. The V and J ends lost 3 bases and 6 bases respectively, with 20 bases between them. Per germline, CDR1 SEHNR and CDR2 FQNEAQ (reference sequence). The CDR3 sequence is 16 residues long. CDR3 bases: TGTGCCAGCAGCTTCTCACCCAACAGAGGGTCACCTGAAGCTTTCTTT. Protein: CASSFSPNRGSPEAFF.

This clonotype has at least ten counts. DNA for the CDR3: TGTGCCAGCAGCCCGATGGAGGGGGGAGGCGGCTACACCTTC. The encoded protein is CASSPMEGGGGYTF. This sequence joins TRBV7-2 and TRBJ1-2, with D perhaps TRBD1 (6 bases). Germline loops: CDR1 SGHTA, CDR2 FQGNSA. The CDR3 extends over 14 amino acids. The germline V and J ends were trimmed by 5 bases and 8 bases, with 18 bases remaining between them.

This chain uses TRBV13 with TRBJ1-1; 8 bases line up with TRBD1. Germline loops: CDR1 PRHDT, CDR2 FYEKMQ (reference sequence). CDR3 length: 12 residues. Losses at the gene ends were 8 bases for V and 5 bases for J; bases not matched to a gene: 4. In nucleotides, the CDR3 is TGTGCCAGCGTTACAGGGGGTACTGAAGCTTTCTTT. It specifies CASVTGGTEAFF.

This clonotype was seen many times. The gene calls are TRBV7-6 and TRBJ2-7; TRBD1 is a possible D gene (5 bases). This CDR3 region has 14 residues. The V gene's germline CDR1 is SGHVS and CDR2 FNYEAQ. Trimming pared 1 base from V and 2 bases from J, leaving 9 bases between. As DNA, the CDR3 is TGTGCCAGCAGCTTAGATCAGGGCCCCTACGAGCAGTACTTC. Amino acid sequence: CASSLDQGPYEQYF.

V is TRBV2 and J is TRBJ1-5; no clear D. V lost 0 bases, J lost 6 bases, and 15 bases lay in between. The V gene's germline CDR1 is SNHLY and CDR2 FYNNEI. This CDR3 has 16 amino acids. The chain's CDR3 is CASSEALEVSPQPQHF. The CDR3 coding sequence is TGTGCCAGCAGTGAAGCGCTTGAGGTGAGTCCTCAGCCCCAGCATTTT.

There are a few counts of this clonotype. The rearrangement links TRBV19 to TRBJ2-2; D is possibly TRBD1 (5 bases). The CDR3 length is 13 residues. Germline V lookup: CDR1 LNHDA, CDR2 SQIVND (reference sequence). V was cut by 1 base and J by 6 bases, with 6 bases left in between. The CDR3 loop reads CASSIGTPGELFF. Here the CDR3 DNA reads TGTGCCAGTAGTATAGGGACACCCGGGGAGCTGTTTTTT.

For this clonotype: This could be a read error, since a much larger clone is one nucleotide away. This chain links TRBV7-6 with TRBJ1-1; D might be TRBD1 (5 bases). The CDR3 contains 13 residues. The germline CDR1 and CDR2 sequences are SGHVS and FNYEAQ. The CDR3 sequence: CPSSSAGITEAFF. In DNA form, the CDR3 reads TGTCCCAGCAGCTCCGCAGGGATCACTGAAGCTTTCTTT.

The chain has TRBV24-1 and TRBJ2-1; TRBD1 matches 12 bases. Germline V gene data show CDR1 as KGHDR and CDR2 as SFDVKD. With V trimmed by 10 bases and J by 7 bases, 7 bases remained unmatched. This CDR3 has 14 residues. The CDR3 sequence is CATMGQGASNEQFF. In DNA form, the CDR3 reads TGTGCCACTATGGGACAGGGGGCGTCTAATGAGCAGTTCTTC.

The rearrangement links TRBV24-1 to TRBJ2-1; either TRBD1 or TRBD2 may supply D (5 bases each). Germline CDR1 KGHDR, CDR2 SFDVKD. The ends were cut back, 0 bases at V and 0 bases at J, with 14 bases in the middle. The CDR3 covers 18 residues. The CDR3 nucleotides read TGTGCCACCAGTGATTTGGAGATAGGGGAGAGCTCCTACAATGAGCAGTTCTTC. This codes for CATSDLEIGESSYNEQFF.

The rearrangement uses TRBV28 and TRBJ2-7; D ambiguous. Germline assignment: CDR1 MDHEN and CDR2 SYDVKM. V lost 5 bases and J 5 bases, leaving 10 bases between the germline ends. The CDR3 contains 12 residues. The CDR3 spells CASSRILNEQYV. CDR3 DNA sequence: TGTGCCAGCAGTAGGATCCTAAACGAGCAGTACGTC.

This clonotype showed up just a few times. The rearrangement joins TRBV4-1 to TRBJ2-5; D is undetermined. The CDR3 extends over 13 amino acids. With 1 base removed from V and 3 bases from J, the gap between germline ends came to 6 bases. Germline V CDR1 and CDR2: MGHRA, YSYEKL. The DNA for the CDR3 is TGCGCCAGCAGCCAAGCCAGTGAAGAGACCCAGTACTTC. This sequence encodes CASSQASEETQYF.